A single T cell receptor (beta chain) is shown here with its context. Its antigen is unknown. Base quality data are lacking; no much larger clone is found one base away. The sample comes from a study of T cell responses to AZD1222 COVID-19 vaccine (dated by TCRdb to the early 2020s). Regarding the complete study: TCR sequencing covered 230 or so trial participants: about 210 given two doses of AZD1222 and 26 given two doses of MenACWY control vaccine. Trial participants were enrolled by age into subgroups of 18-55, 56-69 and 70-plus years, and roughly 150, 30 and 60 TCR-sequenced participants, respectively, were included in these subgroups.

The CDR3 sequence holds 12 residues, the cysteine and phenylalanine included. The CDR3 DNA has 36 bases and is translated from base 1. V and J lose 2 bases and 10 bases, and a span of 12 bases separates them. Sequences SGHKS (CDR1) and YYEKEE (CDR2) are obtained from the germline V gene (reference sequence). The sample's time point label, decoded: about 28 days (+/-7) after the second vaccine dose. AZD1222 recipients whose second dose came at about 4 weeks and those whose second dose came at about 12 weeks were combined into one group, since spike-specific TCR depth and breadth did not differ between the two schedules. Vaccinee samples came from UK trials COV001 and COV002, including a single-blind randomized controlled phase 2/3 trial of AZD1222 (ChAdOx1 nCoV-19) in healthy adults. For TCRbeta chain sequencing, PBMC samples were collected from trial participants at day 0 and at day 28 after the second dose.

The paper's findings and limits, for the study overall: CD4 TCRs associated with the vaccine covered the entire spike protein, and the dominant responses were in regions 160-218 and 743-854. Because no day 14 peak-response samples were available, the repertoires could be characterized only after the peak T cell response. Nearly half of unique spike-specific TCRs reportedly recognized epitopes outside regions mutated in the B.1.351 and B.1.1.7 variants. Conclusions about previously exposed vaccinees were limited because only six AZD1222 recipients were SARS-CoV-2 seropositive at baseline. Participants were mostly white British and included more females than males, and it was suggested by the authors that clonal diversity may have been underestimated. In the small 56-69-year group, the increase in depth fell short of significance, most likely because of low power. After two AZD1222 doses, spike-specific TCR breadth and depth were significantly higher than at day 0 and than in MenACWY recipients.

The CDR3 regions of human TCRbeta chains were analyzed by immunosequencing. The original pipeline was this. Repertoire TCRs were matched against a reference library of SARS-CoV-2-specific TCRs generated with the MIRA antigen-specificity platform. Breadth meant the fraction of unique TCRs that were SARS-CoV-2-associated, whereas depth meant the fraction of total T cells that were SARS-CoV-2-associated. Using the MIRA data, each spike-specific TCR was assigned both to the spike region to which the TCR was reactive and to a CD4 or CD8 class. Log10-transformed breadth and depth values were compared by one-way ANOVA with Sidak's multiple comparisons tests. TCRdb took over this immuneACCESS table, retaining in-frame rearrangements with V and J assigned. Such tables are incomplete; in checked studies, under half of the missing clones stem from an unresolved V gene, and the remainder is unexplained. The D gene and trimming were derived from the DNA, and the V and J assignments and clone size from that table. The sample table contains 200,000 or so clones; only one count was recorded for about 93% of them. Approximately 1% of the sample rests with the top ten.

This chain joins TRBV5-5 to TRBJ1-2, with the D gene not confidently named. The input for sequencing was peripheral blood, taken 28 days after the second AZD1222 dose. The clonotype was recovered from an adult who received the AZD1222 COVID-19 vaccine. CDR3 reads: CASSLTFLVYTF. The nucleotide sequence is TGTGCCAGCAGCTTAACTTTCCTCGTCTACACCTTC.